This TCR beta chain was captured by sequencing in a study of siplizumab effects on memory and regulatory T cells. Trimming shortened V by 0 bases and J by 2 bases, and 11 bases separated the two germline ends. The CDR3 loop spans 15 amino acids. Looked up from germline, CDR1 is MNHEY and CDR2 is SVGAGI. As regards this clone: Its antigen is currently unknown.

Whole-study findings and limits: The alloresponse seemed to draw substantially on naive T cells, which appeared more diverse than memory cells.

Some clones are missing from TCRdb's copy, which holds only in-frame ones; the method was immunoSEQ multiplex PCR. Seen here are about 66,000 clones, 90% to 98% observed once, and the top ten hold more than 0.075%. The sequence was obtained from a human donor in good health. Sequencing was carried out using naive CD8+ T cells sorted from blood. The chain employs TRBV6-5 and TRBJ2-7; D unclear. CDR3 nucleotide sequence: TGTGCCAGCAGTTACTCCATCTGGACCCCCTACGAGCAGTACTTC. Its protein product is CASSYSIWTPYEQYF.